Each of the 27 T cell receptor beta chains below was sequenced from the same sample in a study of shared clonotypes between healthy human individuals. Sequencing was performed with immunoSEQ multiplex PCR; in TCRdb, only in-frame clones are kept and a portion is missing. The sample has about 2,100,000 clones, approximately 94% seen once. Selected positively for CCR7 and CD45RO-negative, naive CD8 cells excluded terminally differentiated effector memory CD45RA+ cells. Sequences were obtained from naive CD8+ T cells from PBMCs. The receptor set was obtained from a young man in good health. Some clones in this sample may be carry-over from other donors' samples.

This clone was seen a few times. One junction end disagrees with the germline gene, perhaps due to a read error. The rearrangement links TRBV9 to TRBJ1-1; 11 bases map to TRBD1. Germline CDR1 is SGDLS and CDR2 is YYNGEE. The CDR3 sequence is 12 residues long. Here the CDR3 reads CASDTGTGGVLF. CDR3 nucleotides: TGTGCCAGCGACACCGGGACAGGGGGAGTCCTCTTT.

The chain has TRBV15 and TRBJ1-4, with D unclear. This CDR3 region has 15 residues. Trimming shortened V by 1 base and J by 7 bases, and 13 bases separated the two germline ends. CDR1 and CDR2 from the germline V gene are LNHNV and YYDKDF (reference sequence). This CDR3 is CATSRARAAAEKLFF. CDR3 sequence (DNA): TGTGCCACCAGCAGAGCTCGAGCTGCTGCTGAAAAACTGTTTTTT.

V is TRBV6-1 and J is TRBJ1-2; no definite D call. The CDR3 sequence is 10 residues long. Germline CDR1 is MNHNS and CDR2 is SASEGT. The CDR3 spells CALANYGYTF. The CDR3, as DNA: TGTGCACTAGCTAACTATGGCTACACCTTC.

To note about this clone: This specimen includes other DNA sequences encoding the same CDR3. V is TRBV4-1 and J is TRBJ2-5; 11 nucleotides line up with TRBD2. The germline CDR1 and CDR2 sequences are MGHRA and YSYEKL. CDR3 length: 16 residues. Losses at the gene ends were 1 base for V and 1 base for J; bases not matched to a gene: 2. CDR3: CASSQGLAGTQETQYF. DNA for the CDR3: TGCGCCAGCAGCCAAGGACTAGCGGGGACCCAAGAGACCCAGTACTTC.

The J gene is TRBJ1-5, the V gene TRBV7-2; 7 nucleotides match TRBD1. Trimming took 3 bases from V and 3 from J; bases not matched to a gene: 5. Germline loops: CDR1 SGHTA, CDR2 FQGNSA. The CDR3 sequence is 15 residues long. The CDR3 DNA sequence: TGTGCCAGCAGCTTGACAGGGAGTTACAATCAGCCCCAGCATTTT. Protein product: CASSLTGSYNQPQHF. Supplemented by reference TRBV7-2 and TRBJ1-5, the full variable domain reads GAGVSQSPSNKVTEKGKDVELRCDPISGHTALYWYRQSLGQGLEFLIYFQGNSAPDKSGLPSDRFSAERTGGSVSTLTIQRTQQEDSAVYLCASSLTGSYNQPQHFGDGTRLSIL.

This clone was detected a few times. This chain joins TRBV7-9 and TRBJ1-1, with unresolved D. CDR3 length: 15 residues. Germline CDR1 and CDR2: SEHNR and FQNEAQ (reference sequence). V gave up 5 bases and J gave up 1 base, with 14 bases separating them. The CDR3 coding sequence is TGTGCCAGCAGCCGAGATTTCTTTGGGAACACTGAAGCTTTCTTT. It encodes CASSRDFFGNTEAFF.

The chain uses TRBV5-8 and TRBJ1-5, with no clear D. The germline CDR1 and CDR2 sequences are SGHTS and YDEGEE. The CDR3 has 15 amino acids. Trimming cost V 6 bases and J 3 bases, with 16 bases left between them. The CDR3 region is CASTIDVRNNQPQHF. CDR3 coding DNA: TGTGCCAGCACCATCGACGTGAGGAACAATCAGCCCCAGCATTTT.

This clone has only one observation. V and J are TRBV7-3 and TRBJ2-3, with 13 positions matching TRBD2. The CDR3 runs to 16 residues. V shed 4 bases and J 2 bases; nucleotides not matched to a gene: 3. CDR1 and CDR2 (germline): SGHTA, FQGTGA. The CDR3 spells CASSSGTSGATDTQYF. In DNA form, the CDR3 reads TGTGCCAGCAGCTCCGGGACTAGCGGGGCCACAGATACGCAGTATTTT.

The chain couples TRBV7-9 to TRBJ2-2; a possible D gene is TRBD2 (5 bases). V dropped 7 bases and J dropped 4 bases, with 16 bases sitting between them. Germline V gene data show CDR1 as SEHNR and CDR2 as FQNEAQ (reference sequence). The CDR3 covers 15 residues. Here the CDR3 reads CASTRDGESTGELFF. The CDR3 region has the DNA TGTGCCAGCACCCGAGATGGGGAGTCCACCGGGGAGCTGTTTTTT.

This clone was seen just once. The V call is TRBV14, the J call TRBJ2-1; 12 bases are a match to TRBD2. The CDR3 extends over 15 amino acids. CDR1 SGHDN and CDR2 FVKESK come from the germline V gene. Germline trimming cut 1 base from V and 15 bases from J; bases unmatched to any gene: 10. CDR3 DNA sequence: TGTGCCAGCAGCCAAGGACGGACTAGCGGGACCCTCAGGTTCTTC. Protein product: CASSQGRTSGTLRFF.

The rearrangement links TRBV9 to TRBJ2-5; the D gene could be TRBD1 or TRBD2 (6 bases each). Per the germline V gene, CDR1 is SGDLS and CDR2 is YYNGEE. V was cut by 0 bases and J by 2 bases, with 14 bases left in between. The CDR3 is 16 residues long. The CDR3 reads CASSVGGGGLQETQYF. The CDR3 region has the DNA TGTGCCAGCAGCGTAGGAGGAGGGGGTCTTCAAGAGACCCAGTACTTC.

V usage is TRBV28 and J usage is TRBJ2-1; 11 bases match TRBD2. The ends lost 5 bases at V and 5 bases at J; junction bases unmatched: 8. Germline assignment: CDR1 MDHEN and CDR2 SYDVKM. The CDR3 is 16 amino acids. As DNA, the CDR3 is TGTGCCAGCAGTACACGGACTAGCGGGCTGAACAATGAGCAGTTCTTC. This sequence encodes CASSTRTSGLNNEQFF. The variable domain in full, with the rest retrieved from reference TRBV28 and TRBJ2-1, is DVKVTQSSRYLVKRTGEKVFLECVQDMDHENMFWYRQDPGLGLRLIYFSYDVKMKEKGDIPEGYSVSREKKERFSLILESASTNQTSMYLCASSTRTSGLNNEQFFGPGTRLTVL.

About this clone itself: Other DNA variants within this sample encode the same CDR3. The chain has TRBV9 and TRBJ2-2; D uncertain. The V end was cut by 0 bases, the J end by 6 bases, with 3 bases between. This CDR3 contains 12 residues. Germline V lookup: CDR1 SGDLS, CDR2 YYNGEE. CDR3 DNA: TGTGCCAGCAGCGTAGTAGCCGGGGAGCTGTTTTTT. Protein product: CASSVVAGELFF.

Only one count was recorded for this clone. The chain has TRBV9 and TRBJ1-2; maybe TRBD1 (6 bases). V lost 0 bases, J lost 8 bases, and 14 bases lay in between. Germline CDR1 reads SGDLS; CDR2 reads YYNGEE. CDR3 length: 14 amino acids. Written as DNA, the CDR3 is TGTGCCAGCAGCGTAGTCAGAACAGGGAGAGGCTACACCTTC. It yields the protein CASSVVRTGRGYTF.

The table lists this clone with a count of one. The chain uses TRBV15 and TRBJ2-7; D is unresolved. The CDR3 runs 16 residues. The V gene's germline CDR1 is LNHNV and CDR2 YYDKDF (reference sequence). Trimming took 8 bases from V and 7 from J, leaving 27 bases between them. Here the CDR3 DNA reads TGTGCCACCGGTATCTTTAGACACACACTCCATGTTGAGCAGTACTTC. Residues: CATGIFRHTLHVEQYF.

As to this clone: Germline is not matched at one junction end, which may reflect a read error. The rearrangement links TRBV27 to TRBJ2-1, with D possibly TRBD1 on 5 matching bases. The CDR3 sequence is 15 residues long. Germline-derived CDR1 and CDR2 are MNHEY and SMNVEV (reference sequence). CDR3 bases: TGTGCCAGCAGTCTATCCCCGACAGTTTACAATGAGCAGTTCTTC. It is translated as CASSLSPTVYNEQFF.

The chain links TRBV11-1 to TRBJ2-2, with D possibly being TRBD2 (6 bases). CDR1 is SGHAT, CDR2 FQDESV, per germline (reference sequence). The CDR3 runs 15 residues. V shed 5 bases and J shed 6 bases, with 16 bases lying between them. The CDR3 reads CASSPGPWGAGELFF. The CDR3 nucleotides read TGTGCCAGCAGCCCAGGCCCCTGGGGGGCCGGGGAGCTGTTTTTT.

The V gene is TRBV29-1, the J gene TRBJ2-7; D is possibly TRBD1 or TRBD2 (5 bases each). The CDR3 runs to 13 residues. Trimming took off 6 bases at V and 2 bases at J, with 14 bases between the two ends. Germline-derived CDR1 and CDR2 are SQVTM and ANQGSEA. Here the CDR3 reads CSVLGVQAYEQYF. CDR3 coding DNA: TGCAGCGTATTGGGGGTCCAGGCCTACGAGCAGTACTTC.

The gene calls are TRBV6-1 and TRBJ1-5; 8 bases are a match to TRBD1. Losses at the gene ends were 6 bases for V and 2 bases for J; bases not matched to a gene: 3. This CDR3 has 14 residues. Germline V gene data show CDR1 as MNHNS and CDR2 as SASEGT. As DNA, the CDR3 is TGTGCCAGCAGAGAACAGGGGGGCAATCAGCCCCAGCATTTT. Its translation: CASREQGGNQPQHF.

Comment on this clone: The same CDR3 arises from other DNA sequences in this sample as well. The V and J genes are TRBV19 and TRBJ2-7; D call uncertain. Germline CDR1 LNHDA, CDR2 SQIVND (reference sequence). V dropped 2 bases and J dropped 1 base, with 6 bases sitting between them. CDR3 length equals 13 residues. The CDR3 loop is CASSISGSYEQYF. In DNA form, the CDR3 reads TGTGCCAGTAGTATATCCGGGTCCTACGAGCAGTACTTC.

This chain joins TRBV5-8 and TRBJ2-7; 11 bases agree with TRBD1. With V trimmed by 3 bases and J by 3 bases, 8 bases remained unmatched. There are 16 residues in the CDR3. Germline V gene data show CDR1 as SGHTS and CDR2 as YDEGEE. This CDR3 reads CASSSADRGPFYEQYF. The CDR3 nucleotides read TGTGCCAGCAGCTCAGCGGACAGGGGGCCTTTCTACGAGCAGTACTTC.

The genes are TRBV4-2 and TRBJ2-7, with TRBD2 identical over 7 bases. CDR1 and CDR2 from the germline V gene are LGHNA and YNFKEQ. Trimming took 1 base from V and 2 from J; bases not matched to a gene: 5. CDR3 length: 15 amino acids. The CDR3 sequence is CASSQGLAETYEQYF. The CDR3 coding sequence is TGTGCCAGCAGCCAAGGGCTAGCGGAGACCTACGAGCAGTACTTC.

This sequence joins TRBV7-7 and TRBJ2-5, with D uncertain. The CDR3 totals 14 residues. V lost 1 base to trimming and J lost 2 bases, with 8 bases between them. The germline gives CDR1 SSHAT, CDR2 FNYEAQ (reference sequence). The CDR3 loop reads CASSLGARQETQYF. The CDR3 bases are TGTGCCAGCAGCTTAGGAGCCCGGCAAGAGACCCAGTACTTC.

About this clone: At the DNA level, this CDR3 is encoded by other sequences in the same sample as well. The rearrangement uses TRBV13 and TRBJ2-7; D is unresolved. This CDR3 is built from 13 residues. CDR1 PRHDT and CDR2 FYEKMQ come from the germline V gene (reference sequence). V lost 5 bases to trimming and J lost 0 bases, with 8 bases between them. CDR3 sequence reads: CASSRESSYEQYF. The DNA of the CDR3 is TGTGCCAGCAGCCGTGAAAGCTCCTACGAGCAGTACTTC.

This clone appeared a single time. Written as DNA, the CDR3 is TGCAGCGTTTTGACAGGGATCATAACTAACTATGGCTACACCTTC. Encoded protein: CSVLTGIITNYGYTF. The rearrangement uses TRBV29-1 and TRBJ1-2, with 7 bases lining up with TRBD1. Per the germline V gene, CDR1 is SQVTM and CDR2 is ANQGSEA. The CDR3 length is 15 residues. J was trimmed by 0 bases and V by 5 bases; bases with no gene match: 9.

The rearrangement links TRBV9 to TRBJ2-7; 7 bases are a match to TRBD2. This CDR3 has 15 residues. The germline V gene has CDR1 SGDLS and CDR2 YYNGEE. The J segment lost 0 bases and the V segment lost 4 bases, leaving 7 bases of the junction unmatched. The CDR3 spells CASSPHGDYSYEQYF. The CDR3 bases are TGTGCCAGCAGCCCACACGGGGACTACTCCTACGAGCAGTACTTC.

The rearrangement joins TRBV15 to TRBJ2-7; D remains ambiguous. Trimming stripped 3 bases from V and 2 bases from J, with 8 bases between. The CDR3 consists of 13 residues. Germline lookup yields CDR1 LNHNV and CDR2 YYDKDF (reference sequence). Here the CDR3 DNA reads TGTGCCACCAGCAGGCTCCGGGCCTACGAGCAGTACTTC. It yields the protein CATSRLRAYEQYF.